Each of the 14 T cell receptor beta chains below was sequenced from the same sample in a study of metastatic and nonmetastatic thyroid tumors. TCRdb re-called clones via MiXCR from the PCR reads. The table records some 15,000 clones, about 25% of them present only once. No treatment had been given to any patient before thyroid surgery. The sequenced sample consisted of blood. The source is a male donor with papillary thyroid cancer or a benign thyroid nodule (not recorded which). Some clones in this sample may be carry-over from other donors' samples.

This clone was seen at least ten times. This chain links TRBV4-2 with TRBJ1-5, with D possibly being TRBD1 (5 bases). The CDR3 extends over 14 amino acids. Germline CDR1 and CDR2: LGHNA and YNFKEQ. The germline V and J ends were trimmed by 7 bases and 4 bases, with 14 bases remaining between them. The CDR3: CASTERAGNQPQHF. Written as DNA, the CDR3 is TGTGCCAGCACCGAAAGGGCAGGGAATCAGCCCCAGCATTTT.

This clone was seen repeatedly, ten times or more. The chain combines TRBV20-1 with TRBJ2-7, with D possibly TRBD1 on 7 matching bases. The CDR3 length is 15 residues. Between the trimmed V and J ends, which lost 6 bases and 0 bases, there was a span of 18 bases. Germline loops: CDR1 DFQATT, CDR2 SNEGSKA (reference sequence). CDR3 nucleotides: TGCAGTGCCCCCGGTCGGCAGGGGGGCTCCTACGAGCAGTACTTC. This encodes CSAPGRQGGSYEQYF.

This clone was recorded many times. The CDR3 DNA reads TGTGCCAGCAGCTTAGCGGGCCGAGATACGCAGTATTTT. This translates into CASSLAGRDTQYF. The chain joins TRBV7-2 to TRBJ2-3, with no clear D. Germline V gives CDR1 SGHTA, CDR2 FQGNSA. Between the trimmed V and J ends, which lost 0 bases and 5 bases, there was a span of 6 bases. The CDR3 extends over 13 amino acids.

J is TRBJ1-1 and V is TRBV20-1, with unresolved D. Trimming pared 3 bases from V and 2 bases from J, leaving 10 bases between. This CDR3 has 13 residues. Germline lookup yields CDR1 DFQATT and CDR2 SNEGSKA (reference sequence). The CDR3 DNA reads TGCAGTGCTAGGGGAGGGTCAAACACTGAAGCTTTCTTT. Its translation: CSARGGSNTEAFF.

DNA of the CDR3: TGCGCCAGCAGCCTACTGGACCAATCCTACGAGCAGTACTTC. This gives the protein CASSLLDQSYEQYF. J is TRBJ2-7 and V is TRBV4-3; D remains unclear. CDR1 and CDR2 (germline): LGHNA, YSLEER. There are 14 residues in the CDR3. Deletions cut 4 bases from V and 1 base from J, with 11 bases between.

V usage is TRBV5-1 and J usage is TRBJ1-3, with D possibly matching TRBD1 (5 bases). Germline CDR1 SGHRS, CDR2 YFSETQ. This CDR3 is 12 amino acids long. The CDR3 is CGSSRDGNTIYF. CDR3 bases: TGCGGGAGCAGCAGGGACGGAAACACCATATATTTT.

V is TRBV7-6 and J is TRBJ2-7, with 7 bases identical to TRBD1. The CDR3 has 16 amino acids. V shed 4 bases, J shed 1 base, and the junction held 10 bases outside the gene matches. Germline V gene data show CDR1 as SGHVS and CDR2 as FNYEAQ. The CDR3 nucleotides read TGTGCCAGCAGCTCGGCCCGGGACAGCCAGTCCTACGAGCAGTACTTC. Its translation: CASSSARDSQSYEQYF.

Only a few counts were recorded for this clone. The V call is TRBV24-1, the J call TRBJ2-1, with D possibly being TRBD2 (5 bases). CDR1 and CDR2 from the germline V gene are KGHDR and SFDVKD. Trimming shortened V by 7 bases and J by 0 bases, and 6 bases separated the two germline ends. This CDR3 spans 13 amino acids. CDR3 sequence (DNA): TGTGCCACCAGGGGGAGCTCCTACAATGAGCAGTTCTTC. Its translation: CATRGSSYNEQFF.

The CDR3 nucleotides read TGCGCCAGCAGCCTAGGAGGGGCGGACGAGCAGTACTTC. It is translated as CASSLGGADEQYF. The chain joins TRBV5-1 to TRBJ2-7; D is perhaps TRBD2 (6 bases). The V end was cut by 4 bases, the J end by 5 bases, with 13 bases between. The CDR3 spans 13 residues. Looked up from germline, CDR1 is SGHRS and CDR2 is YFSETQ.

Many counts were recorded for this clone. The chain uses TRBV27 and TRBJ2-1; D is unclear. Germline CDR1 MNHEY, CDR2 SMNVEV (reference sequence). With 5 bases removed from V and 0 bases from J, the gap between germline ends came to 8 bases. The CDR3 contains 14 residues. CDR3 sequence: CASSVLPSYNEQFF. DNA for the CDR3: TGTGCCAGCAGTGTACTACCCTCCTACAATGAGCAGTTCTTC.

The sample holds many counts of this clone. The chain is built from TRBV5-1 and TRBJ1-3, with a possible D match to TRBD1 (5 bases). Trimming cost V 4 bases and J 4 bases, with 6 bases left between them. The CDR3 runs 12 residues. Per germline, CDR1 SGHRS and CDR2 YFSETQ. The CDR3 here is CASSRDGNTIYF. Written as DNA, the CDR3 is TGCGCCAGCAGCAGGGACGGAAACACCATATATTTT.

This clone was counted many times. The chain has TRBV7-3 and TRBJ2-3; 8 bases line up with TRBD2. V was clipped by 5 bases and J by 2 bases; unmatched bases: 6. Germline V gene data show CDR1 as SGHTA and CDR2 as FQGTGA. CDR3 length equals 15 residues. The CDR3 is CASSLGGAVTDTQYF. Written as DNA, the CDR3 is TGTGCCAGCAGCCTCGGGGGGGCGGTCACAGATACGCAGTATTTT.

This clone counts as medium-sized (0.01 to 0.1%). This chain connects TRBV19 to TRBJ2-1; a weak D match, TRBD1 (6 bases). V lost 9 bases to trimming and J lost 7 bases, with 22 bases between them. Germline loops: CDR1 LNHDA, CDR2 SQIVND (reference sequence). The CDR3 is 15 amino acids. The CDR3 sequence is CASLARGSPGNEQFF. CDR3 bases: TGTGCCAGCCTAGCAAGGGGGTCTCCGGGGAATGAGCAGTTCTTC.

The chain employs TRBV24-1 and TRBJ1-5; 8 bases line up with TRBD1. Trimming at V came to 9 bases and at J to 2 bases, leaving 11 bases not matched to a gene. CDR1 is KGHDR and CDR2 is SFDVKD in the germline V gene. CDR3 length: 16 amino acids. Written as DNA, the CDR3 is TGTGCCACCGATCCAAGCAGGGGGCTGGGCAATCAGCCCCAGCATTTT. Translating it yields CATDPSRGLGNQPQHF.